The present T cell receptor (beta chain) was sequenced within a study of cytomegalovirus exposure and HLA in healthy donors (dated by TCRdb to 2016 to 2017). Background on the whole study: An earlier analysis of some 600 of the donors reported about 300 Gb of sequence data and about 120 million unique TCR beta sequences obtained from about 179 million T cells. An early release that covered about 600 HLA-typed donors contained around 330 gigabases of sequencing data and 75 million to 100 million unique TCR sequences. The genetic ancestry cluster associated with self-reported Caucasian donors included over 80% of the approximately 410 genotyped donors. The study aimed to test whether signatures of past pathogen exposure could be identified by cataloging public T cell receptors. The study used immunosequencing to profile the T cell repertoires of around 600 subjects and linked those repertoires to cytomegalovirus serostatus. Along with the approximately 600-subject first cohort, a separate validation cohort of some 130 different subjects was used. To predict cytomegalovirus infection status, the study combined high-throughput TCR immunosequencing, statistical association of individual TCRs with disease status, and machine learning. In a later analysis, previously published TCR beta repertoires from several hundred donors were re-analyzed and high-resolution HLA genotyping was added so that TCR occurrence patterns could be studied. The later analysis used no new phenotypic data to find candidate immune exposures, relying instead on TCR beta sequences and their occurrence across donors. To decide whether each TCR beta V gene segment behaved as functional or pseudogenic, an earlier analysis of 587 of the donors relied on high-throughput TCR beta sequencing. Donor age, sex, ethnicity and CMV serostatus were collected together with the repertoire data. In a later genetic analysis, genome-wide SNP genotypes for 398 of the 666 donors were used, and that subset was treated as a discovery cohort. All discovery cohort repertoires had been generated using a single sequencing platform. Class I and class II HLA loci were covered by the typing at four-digit resolution. The number of typed donors differed by locus: about 629-640 for A, B, C, DRB1 and DQB1; 500 to 550 for DQA1; 606 for DPA1; and 400 to 480 for DPB1. Roughly five DR-DQ haplotypes were treated as single units for association and clustering because of strong linkage in the cohort. Among some 410 genotyped donors of the cohort, an average of approximately 240,000 unique TCR beta nucleotide sequences was sequenced per donor, of which about 19% were non-productive.

Regarding this clone: The target of this receptor is not known. The record has no base qualities; no much larger clone is one base away.

The paper's findings and limits, for the study overall: In an earlier analysis of more than 450 of the donors, most TCR beta V segments were observed in productive rearrangements about 87% or about 30% of the time, broadly matching IMGT annotations. A further reported finding was that TCR beta sequences accurately predicted the HLA-A and HLA-B alleles for most subjects in the first cohort. HLA typing was unavailable for some donors at each locus, so association tests used only the typed subset. Across donors, most TCR sequences were observed very rarely, whereas some public TCRs were present in many individuals. In a later analysis, several top co-occurrence clusters were reported to appear linked to parvovirus B19, influenza, CMV and Epstein-Barr virus. In a later analysis, TCR association rates were found to vary across HLA loci, with the most associated TCRs seen for DRB1 alleles and the fewest for HLA-C alleles. When HLA alleles, especially DR and DQ, strongly co-occurred, attributing TCR associations to individual alleles was difficult. Sequencing depth was assumed to be roughly uniform across donors in the presence/absence analyses, though that assumption may not hold. Correlated functional status among segregating V segments might reflect linkage disequilibrium, but an unknown experimental factor could not be ruled out. For the cohort, immune exposure information was limited to CMV serostatus. In vitro tests confirmed that a few of the cytomegalovirus-associated TCR beta chains recognize cytomegalovirus antigens. According to a later analysis, most CMV-associated TCR beta chains appeared to be HLA-restricted, and the HLA associations seemed to be driven largely by CMV exposure. The study gave a list of roughly 150 TCR beta chains associated with cytomegalovirus. In a later analysis, some 18,000 TCR beta sequences were associated with specific HLA alleles at a false discovery rate of 0.05. In a later analysis, HLA-associated TCR beta chains were found to be more clonally expanded and to have lower generation probabilities than equally common non-associated chains. The cohort was sequenced for TCR beta chains only, and without alpha or paired-chain data the features that could be detected were limited. Cytomegalovirus status was reported to be diagnosed by the classifier with high specificity and sensitivity in both the original and validation cohorts. According to a later genetic analysis, donors in an Asian-associated ancestry cluster had fewer N-insertions in productive TCRs than the approximately 610-donor mean. The authors suggested that the approach could potentially be generalized to other disease states and immunological phenotypes. V-gene and J-gene trimming of TCR beta chains was associated with a missense DCLRE1C variant in a later genetic analysis, and the association was replicated in an independent cohort. About 17 rarely observed V segments, including chromosome 9 orphons, were excluded from the earlier analysis of a few hundred of the donors because counts were too low. A cluster of highly shared sequence variants was judged likely to be a technical artifact of the sequencing pipeline.

The library was obtained by the immunoSEQ multiplex PCR assay. A mixture of 60 forward primers for TCR Vbeta segments and 13 reverse primers for TCR Jbeta segments was used in the multiplex PCR. The CDR3 region of rearranged TCR beta genes was amplified from genomic DNA by a multiplex PCR assay. The amplified TCR beta libraries were sequenced on the Illumina HiSeq System as 87-base-pair reads. Per the source publication's procedure: Across the 666 repertoires, a later analysis counted tens of millions of unique TCR beta chains, roughly 11 million of which were shared by at least two donors. Raw reads were error-corrected and collapsed into unique sequences with a nearest-neighbor algorithm that merged closely related sequences to remove PCR and sequencing errors. To assign V, D and J gene segments, CDR3 sequences were aligned to IMGT reference sequences. For a sequence to be retained, at least a six-nucleotide match to both a V gene segment and a J gene segment was required. Rearrangements were classified as productive when the CDR3 lacked stop codons and remained in frame with V and J, and all other rearrangements were classified as non-productive. CDR3 was defined by IMGT convention, running from the second conserved V-encoded cysteine to the conserved J-encoded phenylalanine. Sequences without an unambiguous match to a single V gene segment were excluded from the earlier analysis of almost 600 of the donors. In an earlier analysis of more than 500 of the donors, a V segment was called functional when productive rearrangements were above 56.7%, and segregating when the standard deviation between donors exceeded 5%. A statistical classification framework was developed to diagnose cytomegalovirus status using the catalog of TCR beta chain sequences. A later analysis assigned V and J genes by comparing TCR nucleotide sequences with IMGT/GENE-DB human TR gene sequences. The TCRdist pipeline was used in a later analysis to assign CDR3 sequences and most-parsimonious VDJ recombination scenarios. In a later analysis, each TCR beta chain was defined by its CDR3 amino acid sequence together with its V-gene family, and reads lacking a unique V-gene family were excluded. A later analysis removed roughly 590 highly shared, low-generation-probability nucleotide sequences to deal with suspected cross-contamination and a sequencing artifact. In a later analysis, a clonal expansion index for each public chain was calculated from normalized within-repertoire ranks of inferred template counts. A later analysis computed generation probabilities with a VDJ recombination model fitted to out-of-frame rearrangements, and checked the results against IGoR. In a later analysis, hypergeometric tests were used to score TCR-TCR, TCR-HLA and TCR-CMV co-occurrence, with a repertoire-size bias correction applied to TCR pairs. To estimate false discovery rates, a later analysis permuted the HLA or CMV assignments 20 times. In a later analysis, co-occurring TCRs were grouped with DBSCAN, and TCRdist sequence similarity was added when clustering was performed within HLA-allele-positive subsets. Repertoires with fewer than 30,000 or more than 120,000 public chains, plus five repertoires with anomalous nucleotide sharing, were excluded from co-occurrence clustering. TCRdb took over this immuneACCESS table, retaining in-frame rearrangements with V and J assigned. Such tables are incomplete; in checked studies, under half of the missing clones stem from an unresolved V gene, and the remainder is unexplained. The D gene and trimming were derived from the DNA, and the V and J assignments and clone size from that table. A total of approximately 100,000 clones appear in this sample, around 74% of them only once. Of the sample, about 1.9% falls within the top ten clones.

The cohort was made up of under 800 healthy bone marrow donors. All cohort members were sampled while nominally healthy, although unrecorded immune exposures were likely present. The donor was CMV seronegative and belonged to the group of over 350 seronegative cohort members. Each donor provided a peripheral blood sample, and peripheral blood mononuclear cells were used for TCR beta sequencing. The Qiagen DNeasy Blood Extraction Kit was used to extract genomic DNA from the blood cell samples. Source material: PBMCs. This TCR derives from a woman in her forties in good health and CMV-seronegative.

The CDR3 region reads CASSPSGGLGNTIYF. The sequenced DNA: TGTGCCAGCTCACCATCAGGGGGGCTCGGAAACACCATATATTTT. Rearrangement joined TRBV18 to TRBJ1-3, and TRBD1 aligns with 7 junction nucleotides. For this chain, trimming is 2 bases at the V end and 4 bases at the J end, and the number of junction bases without a gene match is 5. The CDR3 starts with the cysteine, ends with the phenylalanine, and has 15 residues. Solely the CDR3 DNA is kept, with 45 bases framed from the first base. From the germline V gene, CDR1 is KGHSH and CDR2 is LQKENI.